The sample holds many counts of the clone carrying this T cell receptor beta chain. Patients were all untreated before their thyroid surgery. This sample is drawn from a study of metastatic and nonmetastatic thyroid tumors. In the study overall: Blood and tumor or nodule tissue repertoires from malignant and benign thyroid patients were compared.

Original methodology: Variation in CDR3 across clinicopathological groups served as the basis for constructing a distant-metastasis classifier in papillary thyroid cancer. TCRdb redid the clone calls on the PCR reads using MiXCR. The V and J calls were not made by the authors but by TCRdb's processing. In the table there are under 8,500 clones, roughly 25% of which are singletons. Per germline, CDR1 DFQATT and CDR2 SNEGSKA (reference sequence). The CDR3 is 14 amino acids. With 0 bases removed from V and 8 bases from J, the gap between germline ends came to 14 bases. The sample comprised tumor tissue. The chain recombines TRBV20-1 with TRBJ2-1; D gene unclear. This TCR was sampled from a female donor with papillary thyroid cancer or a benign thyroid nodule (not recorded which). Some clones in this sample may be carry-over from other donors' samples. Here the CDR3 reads CSARDPQTVYEQFF. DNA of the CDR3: TGCAGTGCTAGAGATCCTCAAACGGTGTATGAGCAGTTCTTC.